This TCR beta chain was identified during a study of cytomegalovirus exposure and HLA in healthy donors. Study-level background: From HLA-typed donors, an early data release held tens of millions of unique TCRs.

As regards this clone: Its antigen is currently unknown.

PCR used 60 Vbeta primers and 13 Jbeta primers. The assay was immunoSEQ multiplex PCR, and TCRdb's table has in-frame clones only and misses some. The sample consists of roughly 99,000 clones, approximately 76% of them appearing once. The CDR3 loop spans 13 amino acids. V was trimmed by 4 bases and J by 3 bases, leaving 11 bases between them. The germline V gene encodes CDR1 SGHDT and CDR2 YYEEEE. Study-wide points: TCR beta V segments were, for the most part, productive about 90% or about 30% of the time in an earlier analysis. Accurate predictions that matched the HLA-A and HLA-B alleles of most subjects were reportedly made from TCR beta sequences.

The sample was PBMCs. This rearrangement joins TRBV5-6 to TRBJ2-7; possible D gene TRBD1, 6 bases. This clonotype was sampled from a man between 18 and 29 years old in good health and CMV-seronegative. The CDR3 region has the DNA TGTGCCAGCAGCACCCGGACAGACTACGAGCAGTACTTC. This encodes CASSTRTDYEQYF.